This T cell receptor beta chain was identified in a study of T-cell memory formation after mild COVID-19. Study background: The study found TCR clusters largely donor specific.

The study, taken as a whole, reports: The study found contracting CD4+ clones mainly in CM and EM and contracting CD8+ clones in EMRA. The pre-infection memory compartment contained some responding clones, suggesting cross-reactive memory joined. While clones contracting from day 15 to 85 were balanced between CD4 and CD8, later expanders leaned CD4+.

This clonotype was observed a handful of times. Its target is not known. TCRdb reprocessed the 5' RACE reads with MiXCR, giving one entry per CDR3 protein. The sample consists of approximately 410,000 distinct CDR3 sequences, 23% of them appearing once. The CDR3 totals 12 residues. The V end was cut by 1 base, the J end by 4 bases, with 5 bases between. Per germline, CDR1 SEHNR and CDR2 FQNEAQ (reference sequence). The specimen was PBMCs or a T cell subset sorted from them (not recorded which). This TCR was sampled from an adult woman who had mild COVID-19 (a few samples of this study predate the infection). Cell type and time point are not known. The chain couples TRBV7-9 to TRBJ2-7; the D is unclear. CDR3 residues: CASSLEQYEQYF. The CDR3 bases are TGTGCCAGCAGCTTAGAACAGTACGAGCAGTACTTC.